This TCR beta chain was retrieved from a study of cytomegalovirus exposure and HLA in healthy donors. This PCR relied on a set of 60 Vbeta primers and 13 Jbeta primers. Sequencing used immunoSEQ multiplex PCR; TCRdb keeps in-frame clones, though not all of them. Of 100,000 to 150,000 clones in the sample, more than 75% were seen once. This CDR3 has 16 residues. The germline V gene has CDR1 SGHVS and CDR2 FNYEAQ. The V and J ends lost 5 bases and 0 bases respectively, with 13 bases between them. V usage is TRBV7-6 and J usage is TRBJ2-2, with D possibly being TRBD2 (6 bases). This receptor was taken from a female donor in good health and CMV-seronegative. The sample comprised PBMCs. Written as DNA, the CDR3 is TGTGCCAGCAGCCCAGAAGGAGGGGCGAACACCGGGGAGCTGTTTTTT. Translated, it gives CASSPEGGANTGELFF.